The 30 T cell receptor beta chains below all came from one sample that was sequenced in a study of T-cell reconstitution after alpha-beta-depleted transplantation in children. The TCRbeta library incorporated unique molecular identifiers. In TCRdb, the PCR reads were re-called with MiXCR into one record per CDR3 protein. The sample comprises some 50,000 distinct CDR3 sequences, about 9% of which are singletons, and roughly 29% rests with the top ten. The material was PBMCs, mostly from graft donor cells, obtained 60 days after TCRalphabeta/CD19-depleted stem cell transplant. The receptor set was obtained from a male patient between 2 and 10 years old who had a stem cell transplant for chronic granulomatous disease, so the T cells may come from the graft donor.

This clonotype was counted many times. This chain joins TRBV7-9 and TRBJ1-6; the match to TRBD1 covers 7 bases. Per germline, CDR1 SEHNR and CDR2 FQNEAQ (reference sequence). Trimming cost V 4 bases and J 9 bases; bases outside gene matches: 15. CDR3 length: 17 residues. This CDR3 reads CASSSHDRAGRSSPLHF. In nucleotides, the CDR3 is TGTGCCAGCAGCTCACACGACAGGGCGGGGAGGAGTTCACCCCTCCACTTT.

This chain links TRBV20-1 with TRBJ2-7, with TRBD2 matching 7 bases. This CDR3 region has 15 residues. The J segment lost 6 bases and the V segment lost 2 bases, leaving 13 bases of the junction unmatched. Germline V CDR1 and CDR2: DFQATT, SNEGSKA (reference sequence). The CDR3 spells CSARQPGLTFSEQYF. CDR3 sequence (DNA): TGCAGTGCTAGACAACCGGGACTAACATTTAGCGAGCAGTACTTC.

This clonotype was counted ten times or more. The chain has TRBV28 and TRBJ2-5; the match to TRBD2 covers 13 bases. This CDR3 spans 15 amino acids. The germline CDR1 and CDR2 sequences are MDHEN and SYDVKM. V was clipped by 6 bases and J by 5 bases; unmatched bases: 6. The CDR3 DNA reads as TGTGCCAGCAGCCGACTAGCGGGAGGACGGGAGACCCAGTACTTC. Protein product: CASSRLAGGRETQYF.

This clonotype was picked up a small number of times. CDR3 coding DNA: TGTGCCAGCAGTTTCCAGGTCTATTTAATACTAGCGGGGGCGAACACCGGGGAGCTGTTTTTT. This sequence encodes CASSFQVYLILAGANTGELFF. The chain uses TRBV12-3 or TRBV12-4 and TRBJ2-2; 11 bases agree with TRBD2. V trimming: 3 bases; J trimming: 0 bases; junction bases outside the gene matches: 15. This CDR3 region has 21 residues.

This clonotype came up many times. The rearrangement joins TRBV10-3 to TRBJ2-1; 16 bases map to TRBD2. CDR3 length equals 17 residues. Looked up from germline, CDR1 is ENHRY and CDR2 is SYGVKD. V shed 5 bases, J shed 6 bases, and the junction held 7 bases outside the gene matches. CDR3 nucleotides: TGTGCCATCAGTTGGGGGACTAGCGGGAGGGCCCTCAATGAGCAGTTCTTC. Protein product: CAISWGTSGRALNEQFF.

The CDR3 protein is CASRPSGRGQYNEQFF. The CDR3 DNA reads TGTGCCAGCAGACCCTCAGGGAGGGGACAATACAATGAGCAGTTCTTC. The J gene is TRBJ2-1, the V gene TRBV6-2 or TRBV6-3; possibly TRBD2 for D (7 bases). The length of the CDR3 is 16 residues. Germline CDR1 reads MNHEY; CDR2 reads SVGEGT. Trimming removed 6 bases at V and 4 bases at J, with 19 bases between.

This clonotype occurred many times. J is TRBJ2-4 and V is TRBV9, with D perhaps TRBD1 (5 bases). Germline V CDR1 and CDR2: SGDLS, YYNGEE. Trimming took off 4 bases at V and 0 bases at J, with 17 bases between the two ends. The CDR3 covers 17 residues. The CDR3 sequence is CASSPLDSSLAKNIQYF. DNA for the CDR3: TGTGCCAGCAGCCCCCTTGACAGCTCCCTAGCCAAAAACATTCAGTACTTC.

This clonotype was counted ten times or more. This sequence joins TRBV6-4 and TRBJ2-1, with a possible D match to TRBD1 (7 bases). CDR1 is MRHNA and CDR2 is SNTAGT in the germline V gene. The CDR3 runs to 21 residues. Trimming shortened V by 5 bases and J by 0 bases, and 29 bases separated the two germline ends. The CDR3 loop is CASSTLRQGGSGRRSYNEQFF. CDR3 sequence (DNA): TGTGCCAGCAGTACGCTAAGACAGGGCGGCAGCGGGCGACGCTCCTACAATGAGCAGTTCTTC.

This clonotype has ten or more counts. V usage is TRBV7-2 and J usage is TRBJ1-2, with D maybe TRBD1 (5 bases). The CDR3 covers 14 residues. V was pared by 4 bases and J by 4 bases, with 13 bases between. Per germline, CDR1 SGHTA and CDR2 FQGNSA. The CDR3 DNA is TGTGCCAGCAGCTCAACCGGGACCCTCTATGGCTACACCTTC. Translated, it gives CASSSTGTLYGYTF. Using reference TRBV7-2 and TRBJ1-2 for the parts outside the CDR3, the full variable domain is GAGVSQSPSNKVTEKGKDVELRCDPISGHTALYWYRQSLGQGLEFLIYFQGNSAPDKSGLPSDRFSAERTGGSVSTLTIQRTQQEDSAVYLCASSSTGTLYGYTFGSGTRLTVV.

This clonotype is labeled medium-sized. The V gene is TRBV27, the J gene TRBJ2-7; TRBD2 aligns across 7 bases. Germline CDR1 MNHEY, CDR2 SMNVEV (reference sequence). The CDR3 is made up of 14 amino acids. V shed 2 bases and J 3 bases; nucleotides not matched to a gene: 4. CDR3 DNA: TGTGCCAGCAGTTTACAAGCGGGACGCTACGAGCAGTACTTC. Its protein is CASSLQAGRYEQYF.

This clonotype was recorded at least ten times. The J gene is TRBJ1-6, the V gene TRBV20-1; 12 nucleotides line up with TRBD1. This CDR3 contains 17 residues. Germline V gives CDR1 DFQATT, CDR2 SNEGSKA (reference sequence). V lost 0 bases and J lost 7; bases outside the gene matches: 7. CDR3 residues: CSARDLRDRGPNSPLHF. CDR3 sequence (DNA): TGCAGTGCTAGAGACCTCCGGGACAGGGGGCCCAATTCACCCCTCCACTTT.

This clonotype was seen a few times. V is TRBV16 and J is TRBJ2-7, with 7 bases aligning to TRBD2. The CDR3 has 15 residues. Trimming removed 0 bases from V and 3 bases from J; junction bases left unmatched: 5. CDR1 is KGHSY and CDR2 is FQNENV in the germline V gene. Here the CDR3 DNA reads TGTGCCAGCAGCCAATCTAGCGGGCCGCTCTACGAGCAGTACTTC. Amino acids: CASSQSSGPLYEQYF.

This clonotype appeared many times. The chain links TRBV20-1 to TRBJ2-5; the D gene is possibly TRBD2 (5 bases). With 5 bases removed from V and 5 bases from J, the gap between germline ends came to 18 bases. CDR3 size: 14 residues. Germline V CDR1 and CDR2: DFQATT, SNEGSKA (reference sequence). Here the CDR3 reads CSALSGLRLETQYF. As DNA, the CDR3 is TGCAGTGCTTTAAGCGGCCTCAGGTTGGAGACCCAGTACTTC.

This clonotype was observed a few times. The rearrangement links TRBV20-1 to TRBJ2-2; the D is unclear. The CDR3 totals 11 residues. The germline V and J ends were trimmed by 7 bases and 6 bases, with 9 bases remaining between them. Germline V gives CDR1 DFQATT, CDR2 SNEGSKA (reference sequence). This CDR3 reads CSVRYAGELFF. The CDR3 nucleotides are TGCAGTGTCCGGTACGCCGGGGAGCTGTTTTTT.

This clonotype was counted at least ten times. This chain links TRBV27 with TRBJ2-7; D is possibly TRBD2 (5 bases). Germline CDR1 MNHEY, CDR2 SMNVEV (reference sequence). Trimming removed 5 bases at V and 0 bases at J, with 20 bases between. CDR3 length: 17 residues. The CDR3 nucleotides are TGTGCCAGCAGTCCCTATCTTGGAGGCGGGCGCTCCTACGAGCAGTACTTC. Translation gives CASSPYLGGGRSYEQYF.

This clonotype was detected many times. The CDR3 spells CASSLTEAGYTQYF. CDR3 bases: TGCGCCAGCAGCTTGACCGAAGCGGGGTATACGCAGTATTTT. This chain joins TRBV5-1 and TRBJ2-3; 7 bases map to TRBD2. Unmatched junction bases numbered 6, after V lost 1 base and J lost 7 bases. Germline assignment: CDR1 SGHRS and CDR2 YFSETQ. The CDR3 contains 14 residues. Supplemented by reference TRBV5-1 and TRBJ2-3, the full variable domain reads KAGVTQTPRYLIKTRGQQVTLSCSPISGHRSVSWYQQTPGQGLQFLFEYFSETQRNKGNFPGRFSGRQFSNSRSEMNVSTLELGDSALYLCASSLTEAGYTQYFGPGTRLTVL.

This clonotype has at least ten counts. The chain couples TRBV28 to TRBJ2-6; possibly TRBD1 or TRBD2 for D (5 bases each). This CDR3 contains 18 residues. Trimming left V 3 bases short and J 0 bases short, with 15 bases between. The germline V gene has CDR1 MDHEN and CDR2 SYDVKM. This CDR3 reads CASSLGVNPRSGANVLTF. The CDR3 region has the DNA TGTGCCAGCAGTTTGGGGGTTAACCCTCGCTCTGGGGCCAACGTCCTGACTTTC.

Worth noting for this clonotype: Given a much more abundant clone one base away, this may be a read error. The rearrangement joins TRBV2 to TRBJ2-7; 13 nucleotides align to TRBD2. V lost 8 bases to trimming and J lost 2 bases; unmatched junction nucleotides: 0. CDR3 length: 13 amino acids. From germline, CDR1 is SNHLY and CDR2 FYNNEI. DNA of the CDR3: TGTGCCAGCGGGACTAGCGGGGCCTACGAGCAGTACTTC. This codes for CASGTSGAYEQYF.

The chain couples TRBV28 to TRBJ1-5, with 8 bases matching TRBD1. V was pared by 5 bases and J by 5 bases, with 8 bases of the junction left unmatched. CDR1 is MDHEN, CDR2 SYDVKM, per germline. This CDR3 spans 15 amino acids. DNA for the CDR3: TGTGCCAGCAGTGCGGGAACAGGGGGTCATCAGCCCCAGCATTTT. It yields the protein CASSAGTGGHQPQHF.

There are many counts of this clonotype. The genes are TRBV7-3 and TRBJ2-1, with TRBD2 as a possible D gene (7 bases). Trimming stripped 5 bases from V and 5 bases from J, with 10 bases between. Germline V gene data show CDR1 as SGHTA and CDR2 as FQGTGA. The CDR3 has 13 amino acids. The CDR3 sequence: CASSRGGHNEQFF. The CDR3, as DNA: TGTGCCAGCAGCAGGGGGGGACACAATGAGCAGTTCTTC.

This clonotype was recorded many times. J is TRBJ2-7 and V is TRBV27; TRBD2 matches 8 bases. J gave up 4 bases and V 4 bases, and 15 bases lay outside the gene matches. CDR1 is MNHEY, CDR2 SMNVEV, per germline (reference sequence). This CDR3 is 17 amino acids long. The CDR3 coding sequence is TGTGCCAGCAGTTCCTTCCTCTGGAGCGGGAGCTTGTACGAGCAGTACTTC. Amino acid sequence: CASSSFLWSGSLYEQYF.

This clonotype was observed many times. The genes are TRBV7-2 and TRBJ2-1; 9 nucleotides match TRBD2. V shed 7 bases and J 10 bases; nucleotides not matched to a gene: 14. The germline V gene has CDR1 SGHTA and CDR2 FQGNSA. This CDR3 comprises 15 residues. The CDR3 DNA reads TGTGCCAGCACCCAGGGCGGACTAGCGTTTTACGAGCAGTTCTTC. It codes for CASTQGGLAFYEQFF.

The J gene is TRBJ2-1, the V gene TRBV7-3, with D perhaps matching TRBD2 (6 bases). CDR1 and CDR2 (germline): SGHTA, FQGTGA. The CDR3 loop spans 15 amino acids. V shed 6 bases and J shed 6 bases, with 18 bases lying between them. The CDR3 sequence: CASSSGGTIPNEQFF. The CDR3 DNA is TGTGCCAGCAGTTCCGGGGGAACCATCCCCAATGAGCAGTTCTTC.

This clonotype was seen repeatedly, ten times or more. The rearrangement links TRBV6-1 to TRBJ1-4; D is perhaps TRBD1 (6 bases). The germline CDR1 and CDR2 sequences are MNHNS and SASEGT. V gave up 5 bases and J gave up 2 bases, with 9 bases separating them. This CDR3 is 14 amino acids long. The CDR3: CASSLTGTNEKLFF. CDR3 bases: TGTGCCAGCAGTCTGACAGGCACTAATGAAAAACTGTTTTTT.

This clonotype was recorded many times. This rearrangement joins TRBV28 to TRBJ2-3, with D tentatively TRBD2 (5 bases). Trimming pared 4 bases from V and 0 bases from J, leaving 11 bases between. Germline V gene lookup returns CDR1 MDHEN and CDR2 SYDVKM. There are 15 residues in the CDR3. The CDR3 sequence is CASSSPRTSTDTQYF. The DNA for the CDR3 is TGTGCCAGCAGTTCGCCCCGGACTAGCACAGATACGCAGTATTTT.

This clonotype was seen a few times. The chain couples TRBV25-1 to TRBJ1-1; the D is unclear. Trimming left V 6 bases short and J 11 bases short, with 13 bases between. Germline assignment: CDR1 MGHDK and CDR2 SYGVNS. The CDR3 has 11 amino acids. The chain's CDR3 is CASRYGRGAFF. For the CDR3, the DNA is TGTGCCAGCAGGTATGGAAGAGGGGCTTTCTTT.

Many counts were recorded for this clonotype. V usage is TRBV29-1 and J usage is TRBJ1-5; 10 bases agree with TRBD1. V lost 4 bases to trimming and J lost 5 bases; unmatched junction nucleotides: 2. The CDR3 is 13 amino acids. Germline CDR1 is SQVTM and CDR2 is ANQGSEA. The CDR3 loop reads CSVAGTGDQPQHF. The CDR3 bases are TGCAGCGTTGCCGGGACAGGGGATCAGCCCCAGCATTTT.

Ten or more counts support this clonotype. The V call is TRBV6-2 or TRBV6-3, the J call TRBJ2-5; 9 bases are shared with TRBD2. The trim removed 9 bases at V and 0 bases at J, leaving 8 bases unmatched. The CDR3 has 15 residues. Germline loops: CDR1 MNHEY, CDR2 SVGEGT. CDR3 protein: CASSGRADDQETQYF. The CDR3 coding sequence is TGTGCCAGTAGCGGGAGAGCCGACGACCAAGAGACCCAGTACTTC.

Many counts were recorded for this clonotype. The V gene is TRBV7-2, the J gene TRBJ2-3; 8 bases are shared with TRBD2. The CDR3 runs 17 residues. The junction had 7 bases not matched to a gene; V was cut back by 0 bases and J by 2 bases. The germline V gene has CDR1 SGHTA and CDR2 FQGNSA. Here the CDR3 DNA reads TGTGCCAGCAGCTTAGCGGCTAGCGGGTCCCTCACAGATACGCAGTATTTT. This sequence encodes CASSLAASGSLTDTQYF.

The gene calls are TRBV4-2 and TRBJ2-3; unclear D gene. Germline CDR1 and CDR2: LGHNA and YNFKEQ. Trimming shortened V by 1 base and J by 4 bases, and 9 bases separated the two germline ends. There are 14 residues in the CDR3. The CDR3, as DNA: TGTGCCAGCAGCCAAGGGCAAGCTCCAGATACGCAGTATTTT. Amino acid sequence: CASSQGQAPDTQYF.